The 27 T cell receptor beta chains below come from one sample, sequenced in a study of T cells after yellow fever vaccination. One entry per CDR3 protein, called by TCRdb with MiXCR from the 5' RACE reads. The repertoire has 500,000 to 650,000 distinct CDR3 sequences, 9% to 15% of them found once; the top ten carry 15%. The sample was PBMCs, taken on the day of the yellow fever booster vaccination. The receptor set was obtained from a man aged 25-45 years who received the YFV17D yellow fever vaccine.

CDR3 amino acids: CASSPPNRGADNEQFF. The DNA for the CDR3 is TGTGCCAGCTCACCACCGAACAGGGGCGCGGACAATGAGCAGTTCTTC. V is TRBV18 and J is TRBJ2-1; 7 bases map to TRBD1. Trimming removed 0 bases from V and 5 bases from J; junction bases left unmatched: 7. The CDR3 sequence is 16 residues long. CDR1 and CDR2 (germline): KGHSH, LQKENI.

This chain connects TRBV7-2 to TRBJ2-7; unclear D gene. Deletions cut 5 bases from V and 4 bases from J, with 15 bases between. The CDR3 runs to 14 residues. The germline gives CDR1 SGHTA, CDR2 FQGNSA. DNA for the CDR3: TGTGCCAGCAGCCGTGTTCTGGCTGAATACGAGCAGTACTTC. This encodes CASSRVLAEYEQYF.

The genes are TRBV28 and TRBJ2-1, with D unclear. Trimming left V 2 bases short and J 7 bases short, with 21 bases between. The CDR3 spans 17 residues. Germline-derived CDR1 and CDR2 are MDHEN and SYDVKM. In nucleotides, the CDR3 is TGTGCCAGCAGTTTACTTGGTGGCCTTCCCACCACAAATGAGCAGTTCTTC. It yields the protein CASSLLGGLPTTNEQFF.

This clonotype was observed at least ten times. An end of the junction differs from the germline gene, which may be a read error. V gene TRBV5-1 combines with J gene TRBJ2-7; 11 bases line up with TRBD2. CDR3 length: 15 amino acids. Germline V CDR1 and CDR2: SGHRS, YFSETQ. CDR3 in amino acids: CASSLAGGYSYEQYF. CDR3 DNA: TGTGCCAGCAGCTTAGCGGGGGGGTACTCCTACGAGCAGTACTTC.

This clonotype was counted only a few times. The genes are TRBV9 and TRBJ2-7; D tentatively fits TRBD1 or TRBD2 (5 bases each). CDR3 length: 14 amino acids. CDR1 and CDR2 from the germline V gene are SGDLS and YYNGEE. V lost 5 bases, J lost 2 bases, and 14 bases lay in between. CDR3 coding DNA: TGTGCCAGCAGTAGAGGGGACGGAGCCTACGAGCAGTACTTC. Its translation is CASSRGDGAYEQYF.

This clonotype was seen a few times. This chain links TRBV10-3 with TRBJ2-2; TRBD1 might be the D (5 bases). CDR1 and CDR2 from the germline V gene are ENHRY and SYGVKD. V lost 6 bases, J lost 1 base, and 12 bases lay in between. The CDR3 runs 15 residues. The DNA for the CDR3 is TGTGCCATCAGCACTCCGGACAAGAACACCGGGGAGCTGTTTTTT. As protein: CAISTPDKNTGELFF.

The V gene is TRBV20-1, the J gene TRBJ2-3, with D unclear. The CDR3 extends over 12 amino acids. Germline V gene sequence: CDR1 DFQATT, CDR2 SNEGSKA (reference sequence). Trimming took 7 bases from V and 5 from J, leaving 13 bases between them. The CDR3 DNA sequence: TGCAGTGTTTCCCCCAGAGGAGATACGCAGTATTTT. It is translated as CSVSPRGDTQYF.

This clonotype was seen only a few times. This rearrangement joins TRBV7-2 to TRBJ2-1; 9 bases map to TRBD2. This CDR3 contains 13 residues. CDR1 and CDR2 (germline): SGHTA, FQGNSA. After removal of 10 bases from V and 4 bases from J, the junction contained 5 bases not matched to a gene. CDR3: CAKSLAGYNEQFF. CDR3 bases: TGTGCCAAATCCCTAGCGGGGTACAATGAGCAGTTCTTC.

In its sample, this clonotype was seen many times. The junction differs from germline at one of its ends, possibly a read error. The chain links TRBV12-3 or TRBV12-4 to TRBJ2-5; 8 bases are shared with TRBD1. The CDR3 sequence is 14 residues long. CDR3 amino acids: CASSPDRGQETQYF. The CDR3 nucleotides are TGCGCCAGCAGCCCAGACAGGGGCCAAGAGACCCAGTACTTC.

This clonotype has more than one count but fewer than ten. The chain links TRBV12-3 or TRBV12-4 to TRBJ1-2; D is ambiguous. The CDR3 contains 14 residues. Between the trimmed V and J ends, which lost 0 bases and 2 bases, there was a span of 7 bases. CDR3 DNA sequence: TGTGCCAGCAGTTTAGCGCCAGAAAACTATGGCTACACCTTC. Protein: CASSLAPENYGYTF.

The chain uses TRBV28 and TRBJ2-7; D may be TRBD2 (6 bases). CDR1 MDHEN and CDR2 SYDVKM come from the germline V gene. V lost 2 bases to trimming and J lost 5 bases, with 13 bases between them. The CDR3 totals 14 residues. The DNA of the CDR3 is TGTGCCAGCAGTTTAACGGGGGTCCCCGACGAGCAGTACTTC. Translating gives CASSLTGVPDEQYF.

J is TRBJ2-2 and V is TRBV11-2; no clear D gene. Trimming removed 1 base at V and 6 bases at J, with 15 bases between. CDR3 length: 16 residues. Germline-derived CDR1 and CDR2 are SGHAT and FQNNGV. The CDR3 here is CASSLVCCLAAGELFF. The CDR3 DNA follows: TGTGCCAGCAGCTTAGTTTGTTGCCTGGCGGCCGGGGAGCTGTTTTTT.

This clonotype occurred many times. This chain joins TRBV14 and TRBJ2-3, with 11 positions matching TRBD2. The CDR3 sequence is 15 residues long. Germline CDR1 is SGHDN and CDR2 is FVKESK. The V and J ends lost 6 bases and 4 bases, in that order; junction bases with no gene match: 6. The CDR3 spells CASSLLAGAADTQYF. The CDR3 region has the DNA TGTGCCAGCAGTCTACTAGCGGGGGCAGCAGATACGCAGTATTTT.

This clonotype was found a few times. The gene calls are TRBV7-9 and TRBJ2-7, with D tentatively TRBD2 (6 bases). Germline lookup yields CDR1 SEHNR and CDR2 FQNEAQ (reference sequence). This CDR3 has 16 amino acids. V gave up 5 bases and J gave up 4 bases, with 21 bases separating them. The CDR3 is CASSPQLRDSSYEQYF. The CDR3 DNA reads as TGTGCCAGCAGCCCCCAGCTCCGGGACTCCTCGTACGAGCAGTACTTC.

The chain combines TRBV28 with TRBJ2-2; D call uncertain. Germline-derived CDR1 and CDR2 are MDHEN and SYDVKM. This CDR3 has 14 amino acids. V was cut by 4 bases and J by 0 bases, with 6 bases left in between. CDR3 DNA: TGTGCCAGCAGTTACACTACGAACACCGGGGAGCTGTTTTTT. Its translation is CASSYTTNTGELFF.

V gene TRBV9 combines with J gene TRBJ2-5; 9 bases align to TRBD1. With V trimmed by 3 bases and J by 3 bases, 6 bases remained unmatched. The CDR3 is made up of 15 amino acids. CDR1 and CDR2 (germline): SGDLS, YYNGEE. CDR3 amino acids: CASSAFGTGKETQYF. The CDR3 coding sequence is TGTGCCAGCAGCGCGTTTGGGACAGGGAAAGAGACCCAGTACTTC. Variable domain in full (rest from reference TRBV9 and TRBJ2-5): DSGVTQTPKHLITATGQRVTLRCSPRSGDLSVYWYQQSLDQGLQFLIQYYNGEERAKGNILERFSAQQFPDLHSELNLSSLELGDSALYFCASSAFGTGKETQYFGPGTRLLVL.

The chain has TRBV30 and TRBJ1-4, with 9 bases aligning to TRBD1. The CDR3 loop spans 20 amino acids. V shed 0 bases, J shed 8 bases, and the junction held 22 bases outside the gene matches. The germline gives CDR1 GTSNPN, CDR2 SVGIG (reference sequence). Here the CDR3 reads CAWSVPPSNTYTGGDEKLFF. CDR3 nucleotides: TGTGCCTGGAGTGTTCCGCCGTCCAACACCTATACAGGGGGCGACGAAAAACTGTTTTTT.

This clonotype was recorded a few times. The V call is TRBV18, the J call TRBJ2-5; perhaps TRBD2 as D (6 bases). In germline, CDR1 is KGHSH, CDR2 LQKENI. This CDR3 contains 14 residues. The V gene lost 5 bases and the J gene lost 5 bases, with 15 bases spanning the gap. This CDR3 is CASSAGTRRETQYF. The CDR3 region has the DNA TGTGCCAGCTCAGCCGGGACTCGGCGGGAGACCCAGTACTTC.

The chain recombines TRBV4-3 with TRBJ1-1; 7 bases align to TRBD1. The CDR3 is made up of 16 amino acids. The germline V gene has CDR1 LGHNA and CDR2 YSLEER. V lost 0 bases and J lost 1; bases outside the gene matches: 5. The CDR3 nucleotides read TGCGCCAGCAGCCAAGATTACGCAGGGGGGAACACTGAAGCTTTCTTT. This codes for CASSQDYAGGNTEAFF.

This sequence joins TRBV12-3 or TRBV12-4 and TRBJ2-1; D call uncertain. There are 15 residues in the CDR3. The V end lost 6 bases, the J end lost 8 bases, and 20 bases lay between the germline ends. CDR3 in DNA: TGTGCCAGCAGGGCCCCAGGTAATAGTATTGATGAGCAGTTCTTC. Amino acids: CASRAPGNSIDEQFF.

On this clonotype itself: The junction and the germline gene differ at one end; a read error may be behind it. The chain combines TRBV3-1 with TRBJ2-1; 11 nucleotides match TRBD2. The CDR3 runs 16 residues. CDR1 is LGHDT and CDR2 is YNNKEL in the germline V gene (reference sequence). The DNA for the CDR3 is TGTGCCTGCAGCCCAATAACTAGCGGGAGTTACAATGAGCAGTTCTTC. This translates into CACSPITSGSYNEQFF.

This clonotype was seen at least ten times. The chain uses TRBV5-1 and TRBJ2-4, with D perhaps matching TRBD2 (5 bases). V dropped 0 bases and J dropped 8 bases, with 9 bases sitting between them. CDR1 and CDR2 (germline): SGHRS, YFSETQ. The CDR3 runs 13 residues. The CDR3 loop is CASSLGETDIQYF. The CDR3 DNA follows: TGCGCCAGCAGCTTGGGGGAGACGGACATTCAGTACTTC.

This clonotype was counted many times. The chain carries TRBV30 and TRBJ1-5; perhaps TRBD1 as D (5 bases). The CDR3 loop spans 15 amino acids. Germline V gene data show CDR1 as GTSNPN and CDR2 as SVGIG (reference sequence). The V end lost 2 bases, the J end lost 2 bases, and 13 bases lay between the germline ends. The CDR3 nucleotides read TGTGCCTGGAGTTTAGTGGGGGACGGCAATCAGCCCCAGCATTTT. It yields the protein CAWSLVGDGNQPQHF.

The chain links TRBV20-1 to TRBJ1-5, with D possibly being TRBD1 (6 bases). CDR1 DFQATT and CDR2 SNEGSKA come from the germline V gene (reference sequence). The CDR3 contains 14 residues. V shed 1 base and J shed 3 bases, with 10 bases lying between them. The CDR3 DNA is TGCAGTGCTAGAGTGGGGGCCCTCAATCAGCCCCAGCATTTT. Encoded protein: CSARVGALNQPQHF.

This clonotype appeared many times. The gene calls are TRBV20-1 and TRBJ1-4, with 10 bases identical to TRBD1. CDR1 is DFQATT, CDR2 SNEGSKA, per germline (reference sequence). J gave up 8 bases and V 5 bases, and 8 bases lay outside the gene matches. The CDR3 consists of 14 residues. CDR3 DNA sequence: TGCAGTGCTGGGAGACAGGGGGCAGGGGAAAAACTGTTTTTT. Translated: CSAGRQGAGEKLFF.

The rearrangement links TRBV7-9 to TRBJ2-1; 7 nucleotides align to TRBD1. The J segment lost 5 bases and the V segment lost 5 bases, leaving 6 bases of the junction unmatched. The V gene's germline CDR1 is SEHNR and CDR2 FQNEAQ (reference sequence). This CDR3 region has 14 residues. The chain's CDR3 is CASSPGQDDNEQFF. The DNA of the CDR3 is TGTGCCAGCAGCCCCGGACAGGATGACAATGAGCAGTTCTTC.

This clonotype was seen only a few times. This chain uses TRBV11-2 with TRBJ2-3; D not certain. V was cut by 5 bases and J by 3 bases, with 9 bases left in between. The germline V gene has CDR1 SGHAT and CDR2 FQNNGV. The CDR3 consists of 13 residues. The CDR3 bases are TGTGCCAGCAGCGGCAATCCGACAGATACGCAGTATTTT. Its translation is CASSGNPTDTQYF. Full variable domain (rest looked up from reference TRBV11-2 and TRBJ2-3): EAGVAQSPRYKIIEKRQSVAFWCNPISGHATLYWYQQILGQGPKLLIQFQNNGVVDDSQLPKDRFSAERLKGVDSTLKIQPAKLEDSAVYLCASSGNPTDTQYFGPGTRLTVL.